Here is one T cell receptor (beta chain) with its context. What it binds is unknown. Germline CDR1 MRHNA, CDR2 SNTAGT. V was trimmed by 2 bases and J by 0 bases, leaving 5 bases between them. This CDR3 comprises 15 residues. These data are taken from a study of cytomegalovirus exposure and HLA in healthy donors. Overall study: Among the 398 genotyped donors, over 70% were placed in the Caucasian-associated ancestry cluster. Findings and caveats of the study: Later analysis revealed greater clonal expansion in HLA-associated TCR beta chains than in equally common others.

PCR was performed using 60 Vbeta and 13 Jbeta primers. The repertoire was sequenced with immunoSEQ multiplex PCR; TCRdb's copy has only in-frame clones and lacks some. The sample table sets out about 60,000 clones. Healthy donors of bone marrow made up the group. Sample: PBMCs. The chain is built from TRBV6-4 and TRBJ2-6, with D possibly being TRBD2 (5 bases). The TCR sequence derives from a boy between 10 and 17 years old in good health and CMV-seronegative. The CDR3 nucleotides are TGTGCCAGCAGTGACGGGAGCTCTGGGGCCAACGTCCTGACTTTC. As protein: CASSDGSSGANVLTF.